These T cell receptor beta chains were read from a single sample in a study of blood T cell repertoires in COVID-19. Assay: immunoSEQ multiplex PCR; the TCRdb copy retains only in-frame clones and omits some. The repertoire consists of some 130,000 clones, with around nine tenths occurring once and the leading ten covering around 4.2%. Sequencing was done on a sample of peripheral blood. These receptors came from a man in his 60s with COVID-19, enrolled during active disease. CDR3s include the opening cysteine and the closing phenylalanine or tryptophan. The D gene is left open where the match is weak. Clone size, where shown, is once, few, many, or a class for clones that have expanded.

>TRBJ2-3|.|.|TRBV6-5
TGTGCCAGCCTACCGGGTGCAGATACGCAGTATTTT
CASLPGADTQYF
>TRBJ1-1|.|.|TRBV7-9
TGTGCCAGCAGCTTAGTGGCAGGGAACACTGAAGCTTTCTTT
CASSLVAGNTEAFF
>TRBJ2-7|.|.|TRBV12-3/TRBV12-4
TGTGCCAGCAGTCTGGGACAATCCTACGAGCAGTACTTC
CASSLGQSYEQYF
>TRBJ2-7|.|.|TRBV12-3/TRBV12-4
TGTGCCAGCAGGGCGGAAAACTACGAGCAGTACTTC
CASRAENYEQYF
>TRBJ1-3|TRBD1|.|TRBV28
TGTGCCAGCAGACCAGGGACAGGAAGAAACACCATATATTTT
CASRPGTGRNTIYF
>TRBJ1-4|.|.|TRBV7-2
TGTGCCAGCAGCTTACTTGCCACTGGGGCCCTTAATGAAAAACTGTTTTTT
CASSLLATGALNEKLFF
>TRBJ1-5|.|.|TRBV18
TGTGCCAGCTCACCCCCCCCTGACAGGCAACGACAGCCCCAGCATTTT
CASSPPPDRQRQPQHF
>TRBJ1-1|.|once|TRBV7-2
TGTGCCAGCAGCTTAACCACAGGCCAGGGTGAAGCTTTCTTT
CASSLTTGQGEAFF
>TRBJ1-5|.|once|TRBV5-8
TGTGCCAGCAGCTTGGATCGACAAAGCAATCAGCCCCAGCATTTT
CASSLDRQSNQPQHF
>TRBJ2-3|TRBD2|.|TRBV7-8
TGTGCCAGCAGCTTCAGCGGGGGCGCTTCAGATACGCAGTATTTT
CASSFSGGASDTQYF
>TRBJ2-5|.|.|TRBV2
TGTGCCAGCAGTTCTATCGGACATAAAGAGACCCAGTACTTC
CASSSIGHKETQYF
>TRBJ1-1|TRBD1|.|TRBV9
TGTGCCAGCAGCGTAGGGGACAGGCCGGGCACTGAAGCTTTCTTT
CASSVGDRPGTEAFF
>TRBJ1-1|.|.|TRBV19
TGTGCCAGTAAGGAGGGGTGGAACACTGAAGCTTTCTTT
CASKEGWNTEAFF
>TRBJ2-3|TRBD2|.|TRBV25-1
TGTGCCAGCAGTGGGGAGGGCCAGACTATCACAGATACGCAGTATTTT
CASSGEGQTITDTQYF
>TRBJ2-5|TRBD2|.|TRBV7-8
TGTGCCAGCAGCTTACTAGCGGGGGGGCCTGGGGAGACCCAGTACTTC
CASSLLAGGPGETQYF
>TRBJ1-1|TRBD1|.|TRBV6-5
TGTGCCGCCACATGGGACAGCGCTGAAGCTTTCTTT
CAATWDSAEAFF
>TRBJ2-3|.|.|TRBV2
TGTGCCAGCAGCCTCCTCCCCACAGATACGCAGTATTTT
CASSLLPTDTQYF
>TRBJ1-2|.|once|TRBV19
TGTGCCAGTACGACCGGGATGGGCTATGGCTACACCTTC
CASTTGMGYGYTF
>TRBJ2-7|TRBD2|.|TRBV9
TGTGCCAGCAGCGTAGCGGCTAGCGGGGCCTACGAGCAGTACTTC
CASSVAASGAYEQYF
>TRBJ1-1|.|.|TRBV28
TGTGCCAGCAGTTTTGCCAGAATAGAAGCTTTCTTT
CASSFARIEAFF
>TRBJ2-5|TRBD2|once|TRBV7-7
TGTGCTAGCAGCCCCCGACTAGCGGGGGGGCAGGAGACCCAGTACTTC
CASSPRLAGGQETQYF
>TRBJ1-5|.|.|TRBV4-3
TGCGCCAGCAGCCAAGTCCTCGGGTACCAGCCCCAGCATTTT
CASSQVLGYQPQHF
>TRBJ1-5|.|.|TRBV7-2
TGTGCCAGCAGCTTAGACACATCAGGAAATCAGCCCCAGCATTTT
CASSLDTSGNQPQHF
>TRBJ2-7|.|.|TRBV5-8
TGTGCCACTCAGGCAGGGCCATCCTACGAGCAGTACTTC
CATQAGPSYEQYF
>TRBJ2-3|TRBD1|.|TRBV19
TGTGCCAGTAGTGGGGGACAGCGTGCAGATACGCAGTATTTT
CASSGGQRADTQYF
>TRBJ2-5|TRBD2|.|TRBV5-1
TGCGCCAGCAGATCTACTAGCGGGGGGGCCTTAGAGACCCAGTACTTC
CASRSTSGGALETQYF
>TRBJ2-1|TRBD2|.|TRBV7-2
TGTGCCAGCAGCCTTGGAAGCGGGGGGCTCGCTGAGCAGTTCTTC
CASSLGSGGLAEQFF
>TRBJ1-2|.|.|TRBV7-2
TGTGCCAGCAGTCAGCCAGGGACTTTCTATGGCTACACCTTC
CASSQPGTFYGYTF
>TRBJ1-5|.|once|TRBV19
TGTGCCAGTAGGCGACAGCGCAATCAGCCCCAGCATTTT
CASRRQRNQPQHF
>TRBJ2-5|TRBD2|.|TRBV9
TGTGCCAGCAGCCTCGGGACTAGCGGGGGGTACCAAGAGACCCAGTACTTC
CASSLGTSGGYQETQYF
>TRBJ2-5|.|.|TRBV5-8
TGTGCCAGCAACCGGGACACCTCATCCGACGACCAGTACTTC
CASNRDTSSDDQYF
>TRBJ2-3|.|.|TRBV19
TGTGCCAGTAGTATCTCCAGGAGGGAAGCAGATACGCAGTATTTT
CASSISRREADTQYF
>TRBJ1-5|.|.|TRBV7-2
TGTGCCAGCAGCCAGAGGTCAGGGCTAGGGCAGCCCCAGCATTTT
CASSQRSGLGQPQHF
>TRBJ1-2|.|few|TRBV7-2
TGTGCCAGCAGCTCATTTTTGGGGGCCAGCGGCTACACCTTC
CASSSFLGASGYTF